These 15 T cell receptor beta chains originate from one sample sequenced in a study of tumor-infiltrating lymphocytes in localized non-small cell lung cancer. Here immunoSEQ multiplex PCR was the method, and the copy in TCRdb shows in-frame clones only, minus some. Of about 15,000 clones in the sample, about three quarters were seen once. The sample consisted of lung tumor tissue. These receptors were obtained from a human donor with non-small cell lung cancer.

The rearrangement joins TRBV14 to TRBJ2-7, with 7 bases matching TRBD2. Germline CDR1 SGHDN, CDR2 FVKESK. The CDR3 runs 14 residues. V was pared by 1 base and J by 5 bases, with 5 bases of the junction left unmatched. The DNA of the CDR3 is TGTGCCAGCAGCCAAGGTACGGGAGGACACGAGCAGTACTTC. This gives the protein CASSQGTGGHEQYF.

V is TRBV7-2 and J is TRBJ2-7, with D possibly matching TRBD2 (7 bases). V gave up 4 bases and J gave up 5 bases, with 12 bases separating them. This CDR3 is built from 13 residues. Per germline, CDR1 SGHTA and CDR2 FQGNSA. The CDR3 here is CASSSGGRHEQYF. Written as DNA, the CDR3 is TGTGCCAGCAGCTCCGGGGGGCGACACGAGCAGTACTTC.

V and J are TRBV5-6 and TRBJ2-5; D not certain. V shed 4 bases and J shed 1 base, with 8 bases lying between them. This CDR3 contains 13 residues. Looked up from germline, CDR1 is SGHDT and CDR2 is YYEEEE. The CDR3 protein is CASSGRFQETQYF. CDR3 sequence (DNA): TGTGCCAGCAGCGGCCGGTTCCAAGAGACCCAGTACTTC.

This clone was counted only a few times. The chain employs TRBV18 and TRBJ2-5, with D possibly being TRBD2 (6 bases). V lost 1 base, J lost 7 bases, and 19 bases lay in between. Germline CDR1 KGHSH, CDR2 LQKENI. The CDR3 runs to 16 residues. CDR3 amino acids: CASSPLPGTSEGTQYF. The CDR3 DNA is TGTGCCAGCTCACCACTTCCAGGGACTTCTGAAGGGACCCAGTACTTC.

This chain connects TRBV4-3 to TRBJ1-1; D unclear. V shed 4 bases and J shed 3 bases, with 12 bases lying between them. This CDR3 is built from 14 residues. Germline V gene lookup returns CDR1 LGHNA and CDR2 YSLEER. CDR3 in amino acids: CASSPGSLDTEAFF. The CDR3 bases are TGCGCCAGCAGCCCCGGTAGTCTGGACACTGAAGCTTTCTTT.

The CDR3: CAWSTRGGYGYTF. CDR3 DNA sequence: TGTGCCTGGAGTACAAGGGGAGGCTATGGCTACACCTTC. The rearrangement joins TRBV30 to TRBJ1-2; a possible D gene is TRBD1 (5 bases). This CDR3 has 13 amino acids. V was clipped by 2 bases and J by 4 bases, with 11 bases between them. Per germline, CDR1 GTSNPN and CDR2 SVGIG (reference sequence).

The rearrangement joins TRBV28 to TRBJ2-1; D is perhaps TRBD2 (5 bases). This CDR3 is built from 15 residues. Trimming cost V 5 bases and J 4 bases, with 15 bases left between them. CDR1 MDHEN and CDR2 SYDVKM come from the germline V gene. Here the CDR3 reads CASSSLLGDYNEQFF. The CDR3 DNA follows: TGTGCCAGCAGTAGCCTACTAGGCGATTACAATGAGCAGTTCTTC.

The V gene is TRBV12-5, the J gene TRBJ2-1, with D possibly TRBD2 on 5 matching bases. From germline, CDR1 is LGHNT and CDR2 FRNRAP. Deletions cut 2 bases from V and 8 bases from J, with 31 bases between. The CDR3 extends over 20 amino acids. The CDR3 DNA reads as TGTGCTAGTGGTTTGAGCCCCCCTCTTGGGAGCGCCTCCCTCCGGGATGAGCAGTTCTTC. Its protein is CASGLSPPLGSASLRDEQFF.

The rearrangement joins TRBV11-2 to TRBJ1-2; possible D gene TRBD1, 5 bases. Germline V lookup: CDR1 SGHAT, CDR2 FQNNGV. The CDR3 runs to 13 residues. With 3 bases removed from V and 5 bases from J, the gap between germline ends came to 10 bases. Written as DNA, the CDR3 is TGTGCCAGCAGCTTCGGAGGGGATTATGGCTACACCTTC. Its translation: CASSFGGDYGYTF.

The chain joins TRBV4-3 to TRBJ1-4; D is perhaps TRBD1 (5 bases). The CDR3 covers 16 residues. Between the trimmed V and J ends, which lost 3 bases and 6 bases, there was a span of 17 bases. Germline CDR1 reads LGHNA; CDR2 reads YSLEER. The CDR3 nucleotides read TGCGCCAGCAGCCACCAGACAGCGTCGGGAGATGAAAAACTGTTTTTT. Its translation is CASSHQTASGDEKLFF.

The V and J genes are TRBV15 and TRBJ1-3, with TRBD1 as a possible D gene (6 bases). Germline loops: CDR1 LNHNV, CDR2 YYDKDF (reference sequence). The CDR3 is made up of 14 amino acids. V was pared by 1 base and J by 2 bases, with 6 bases between. In DNA, the CDR3 is TGTGCCACCAGCAGAGGGACAGCTGGAAACACCATATATTTT. This sequence encodes CATSRGTAGNTIYF.

The V call is TRBV10-2, the J call TRBJ1-1; TRBD1 matches 7 bases. The CDR3 spans 13 residues. Germline V gene sequence: CDR1 WSHSY, CDR2 SAAADI. The trim removed 7 bases at V and 6 bases at J, leaving 8 bases unmatched. The CDR3 region has the DNA TGCGCCAGCAATCCCCGGGACAGTCCTGAAGCTTTCTTT. Amino acid sequence: CASNPRDSPEAFF.

The rearrangement links TRBV18 to TRBJ2-3; 9 positions match TRBD1. This CDR3 comprises 17 residues. CDR1 is KGHSH and CDR2 is LQKENI in the germline V gene. With 0 bases clipped from V and 1 base from J, the junction kept 5 bases outside the gene matches. The CDR3 DNA sequence: TGTGCCAGCTCACCACCTGGAGGGGACAGGGGCACAGATACGCAGTATTTT. Protein product: CASSPPGGDRGTDTQYF.

The V and J genes are TRBV5-1 and TRBJ1-1; 8 bases agree with TRBD1. The V gene end was trimmed by 4 bases and the J gene end by 3 bases; junction bases not matched to a gene: 14. Germline V lookup: CDR1 SGHRS, CDR2 YFSETQ. This CDR3 has 17 amino acids. For the CDR3, the DNA is TGCGCCAGCAGCATTCAGCCCCAGGGGGCAACGGACACTGAAGCTTTCTTT. Translation gives CASSIQPQGATDTEAFF.

The chain recombines TRBV6-5 with TRBJ1-1; 9 bases match TRBD1. Germline values: CDR1 MNHEY, CDR2 SVGAGI. J gave up 5 bases and V 0 bases, and 4 bases lay outside the gene matches. The CDR3 consists of 15 residues. Here the CDR3 DNA reads TGTGCCAGCAGTTACTCGGGGACAGGGTATACTGAAGCTTTCTTT. Translating gives CASSYSGTGYTEAFF.